This T cell receptor beta chain comes out of a study of control samples from healthy donors and cancer patients. Some clones are missing from TCRdb's copy, which holds only in-frame ones; the method was immunoSEQ multiplex PCR. The sample holds about 42,000 clones, 83% seen once. This CDR3 spans 14 amino acids. CDR1 and CDR2 from the germline V gene are SGDLS and YYNGEE. V lost 0 bases and J lost 0, with 7 bases in between. This chain links TRBV9 with TRBJ2-7, with D uncertain. Source material: blood. This sequence was found in a man in his sixties in good health. The CDR3 protein is CASSVGGRSYEQYF. The CDR3 DNA reads as TGTGCCAGCAGCGTAGGCGGACGCTCCTACGAGCAGTACTTC.